Listed below are T cell receptor beta chains from one sample, sequenced in a study of Graves' ophthalmopathy and Graves' hyperthyroidism. TCRdb independently ran MiXCR on the multiplex PCR reads; one entry per CDR3 protein. The data show about 210,000 distinct CDR3 sequences, over 25% seen once. Source material: peripheral blood. These receptors were taken from a man aged 50 to 59 with Graves' ophthalmopathy. CDR3s include the opening cysteine and the closing phenylalanine or tryptophan. D genes are given only for firm matches. The listing skips clone size in some rows; elsewhere it reads once, few, many or a size class.

CDR3 protein | CDR3 DNA | J gene | V gene | D gene | clone size
CASSIEGRYEQYF | TGTGCCAGTAGTATTGAAGGGAGGTACGAGCAGTACTTC | TRBJ2-7 | TRBV19 | . | many
CASSQVGTSRGQETQYF | TGTGCCAGCAGCCAGGTTGGGACAAGTCGTGGCCAAGAGACCCAGTACTTC | TRBJ2-5 | TRBV14 | . | .
CSVSIGTGQPQHF | TGCAGTGTAAGCATCGGGACAGGGCAGCCCCAGCATTTT | TRBJ1-5 | TRBV20-1 | TRBD1 | many
CAISESAKFGYTF | TGTGCCATCAGTGAGTCGGCGAAGTTTGGCTACACCTTC | TRBJ1-2 | TRBV10-3 | . | .
CASSQLGQGRNTEAFF | TGTGCCAGCAGCCAATTAGGACAGGGGCGGAACACTGAAGCTTTCTTT | TRBJ1-1 | TRBV4-2 | TRBD1 | many
CASSYSDRGYEQYF | TGTGCCAGCAGTTACTCCGACAGGGGCTACGAGCAGTACTTC | TRBJ2-7 | TRBV6-5 | TRBD1 | many
CASARYTEAFF | TGTGCTAGTGCCCGTTACACTGAAGCTTTCTTT | TRBJ1-1 | TRBV12-5 | . | many
CASSLDGVKQETQYF | TGTGCCAGCAGCCTAGATGGGGTCAAACAAGAGACCCAGTACTTC | TRBJ2-5 | TRBV7-9 | . | .
CASSQDPRGRTPYEQYF | TGTGCCAGCAGCCAAGATCCCCGAGGGAGGACCCCCTACGAGCAGTACTTC | TRBJ2-7 | TRBV3-1 | . | many
CASSLKGGATQPQHF | TGTGCCAGCAGCCTTAAGGGGGGTGCAACTCAGCCCCAGCATTTT | TRBJ1-5 | TRBV27 | . | few
CASSPEPRSSYEQYF | TGTGCCAGCAGCCCCGAACCGAGGAGCTCCTACGAGCAGTACTTC | TRBJ2-7 | TRBV7-2 | . | once
CASSQDRVGELFF | TGCGCCAGCAGCCAAGATAGGGTCGGGGAGCTGTTTTTT | TRBJ2-2 | TRBV4-1 | . | many
CASSPTRTSTNYDYTF | TGTGCCAGCAGCCCGACCCGGACAAGTACTAACTATGACTACACCTTC | TRBJ1-2 | TRBV28 | . | many
CASCVNLGGELFF | TGTGCTAGTTGTGTAAATCTGGGCGGGGAGCTGTTTTTT | TRBJ2-2 | TRBV12-5 | . | many
CASSLGPTPGYTF | TGTGCCAGCAGCCTAGGACCGACTCCTGGCTACACCTTC | TRBJ1-2 | TRBV11-1 | . | .
CASSLSLYSNQPQHF | TGTGCCAGCAGTTTATCCCTGTATAGCAATCAGCCCCAGCATTTT | TRBJ1-5 | TRBV12-3/TRBV12-4 | . | many
CASSYPPDRDTGELFF | TGTGCCAGCAGTTACCCCCCGGACAGGGACACCGGGGAGCTGTTTTTT | TRBJ2-2 | TRBV6-2/TRBV6-3 | TRBD1 | .
CASSDHNRITEAFF | TGTGCCAGCAGTGACCACAACCGGATCACTGAAGCTTTCTTT | TRBJ1-1 | TRBV6-1 | . | .
CASSQRGGHKVGHGYTF | TGTGCCAGCAGCCAGCGCGGGGGACACAAGGTTGGGCATGGCTACACCTTC | TRBJ1-2 | TRBV7-2 | . | .
CASSFSGNNEQYF | TGTGCCAGCAGCTTTAGCGGGAACAACGAGCAGTACTTC | TRBJ2-7 | TRBV11-2 | TRBD2 | many
CATSFRDSQETQYF | TGTGCCACCAGTTTCCGGGACAGCCAAGAGACCCAGTACTTC | TRBJ2-5 | TRBV15 | TRBD1 | .
CASSETGGRYEQYF | TGTGCCAGCAGCGAAACAGGGGGTCGCTACGAGCAGTACTTC | TRBJ2-7 | TRBV7-8 | TRBD1 | .
CASRGTGVNTEAFF | TGTGCCAGCAGAGGGACAGGGGTGAACACTGAAGCTTTCTTT | TRBJ1-1 | TRBV6-5 | TRBD1 | many
CASSGGTGGYQETQYF | TGCGCCAGCAGCGGTGGGACAGGCGGGTACCAAGAGACCCAGTACTTC | TRBJ2-5 | TRBV5-1 | TRBD1 | many
CASGTGPNTEAFF | TGTGCCAGTGGAACAGGACCGAACACTGAAGCTTTCTTT | TRBJ1-1 | TRBV19 | . | many
CASSRGDRKEETQYF | TGCGCCAGCAGTAGAGGGGACAGGAAGGAAGAGACCCAGTACTTC | TRBJ2-5 | TRBV4-1 | TRBD1 | many
CVTGTLGYEQYF | TGTGTCACGGGGACTTTAGGGTACGAGCAGTACTTC | TRBJ2-7 | TRBV28 | . | .
CASSYDVRGYEQYF | TGTGCCAGCAGCTATGACGTTAGGGGCTACGAGCAGTACTTC | TRBJ2-7 | TRBV6-5 | . | many
CASSDPSREETQYF | TGTGCCAGCTCTGATCCCAGCAGAGAAGAGACCCAGTACTTC | TRBJ2-5 | TRBV14 | . | .
CASSSTGAGNQPQHF | TGTGCCAGTAGTTCCACAGGGGCTGGCAATCAGCCCCAGCATTTT | TRBJ1-5 | TRBV19 | TRBD1 | many
CASKPGLVPYEQYF | TGTGCCAGCAAACCGGGACTGGTACCCTACGAGCAGTACTTC | TRBJ2-7 | TRBV6-1 | . | many
CASSPRVTSSNYGYTF | TGTGCCAGTAGTCCTCGAGTGACATCGTCTAACTATGGCTACACCTTC | TRBJ1-2 | TRBV19 | . | few
CASSSDPKGEAFF | TGTGCCAGCTCCTCTGACCCTAAGGGTGAAGCTTTCTTT | TRBJ1-1 | TRBV18 | . | many
CASSFAGGSEQYF | TGTGCCAGCAGTTTCGCAGGGGGGTCCGAGCAGTACTTC | TRBJ2-7 | TRBV27 | . | many
CASRRPAVNSPLHF | TGTGCCAGTAGACGGCCCGCCGTTAATTCACCCCTCCACTTT | TRBJ1-6 | TRBV6-2/TRBV6-3 | . | .
CASSQDRTSGITDTQYF | TGCGCCAGCAGCCAAGACCGGACTAGCGGGATTACAGATACGCAGTATTTT | TRBJ2-3 | TRBV4-3 | TRBD2 | few
CASNPEFEASYEQYF | TGTGCCAGCAACCCCGAGTTTGAGGCCTCCTACGAGCAGTACTTC | TRBJ2-7 | TRBV5-5 | . | many
CASRTQWQGENIQYF | TGTGCCAGCAGAACTCAATGGCAGGGCGAAAACATTCAGTACTTC | TRBJ2-4 | TRBV6-2/TRBV6-3 | . | few
CASIPDADTEAFF | TGTGCCAGCATACCGGACGCAGACACTGAAGCTTTCTTT | TRBJ1-1 | TRBV7-9 | . | many
CASSLAPGQSSYEQYF | TGTGCCAGCAGCTTAGCCCCGGGACAGAGCTCCTACGAGCAGTACTTC | TRBJ2-7 | TRBV7-2 | TRBD1 | many
CASRGQELAKNIQYF | TGTGCCAGCAGAGGGCAAGAACTAGCCAAAAACATTCAGTACTTC | TRBJ2-4 | TRBV28 | . | many
CASGGPADDNTGELFF | TGTGCTAGTGGTGGGCCTGCGGACGATAACACCGGGGAGCTGTTTTTT | TRBJ2-2 | TRBV12-5 | . | few
CASSPGTGGRAEQYF | TGTGCCAGCAGCCCCGGGACAGGGGGTCGGGCTGAGCAGTACTTC | TRBJ2-7 | TRBV7-9 | TRBD1 | many
CASSLEGNGHTEAFF | TGTGCCAGCAGCTTAGAGGGGAATGGGCACACTGAAGCTTTCTTT | TRBJ1-1 | TRBV11-2 | . | .
CASSSGLGLGTQYF | TGTGCCAGTAGTTCGGGACTCGGGCTGGGGACCCAGTACTTC | TRBJ2-5 | TRBV19 | . | many
CASSGQGFFDEQYF | TGTGCCAGCAGTGGACAGGGGTTCTTCGACGAGCAGTACTTC | TRBJ2-7 | TRBV12-3/TRBV12-4 | TRBD1 | many
CASALGSAQGQETQYF | TGTGCCAGCGCCCTAGGGAGCGCGCAGGGACAAGAGACCCAGTACTTC | TRBJ2-5 | TRBV28 | . | many
CASSPGDSGYTF | TGTGCCAGCAGTCCCGGGGACAGCGGCTACACCTTC | TRBJ1-2 | TRBV12-3/TRBV12-4 | TRBD1 | .
CASSLNPLAGSTEAFF | TGTGCCAGCAGTTTAAACCCCCTAGCGGGGAGTACTGAAGCTTTCTTT | TRBJ1-1 | TRBV28 | . | many